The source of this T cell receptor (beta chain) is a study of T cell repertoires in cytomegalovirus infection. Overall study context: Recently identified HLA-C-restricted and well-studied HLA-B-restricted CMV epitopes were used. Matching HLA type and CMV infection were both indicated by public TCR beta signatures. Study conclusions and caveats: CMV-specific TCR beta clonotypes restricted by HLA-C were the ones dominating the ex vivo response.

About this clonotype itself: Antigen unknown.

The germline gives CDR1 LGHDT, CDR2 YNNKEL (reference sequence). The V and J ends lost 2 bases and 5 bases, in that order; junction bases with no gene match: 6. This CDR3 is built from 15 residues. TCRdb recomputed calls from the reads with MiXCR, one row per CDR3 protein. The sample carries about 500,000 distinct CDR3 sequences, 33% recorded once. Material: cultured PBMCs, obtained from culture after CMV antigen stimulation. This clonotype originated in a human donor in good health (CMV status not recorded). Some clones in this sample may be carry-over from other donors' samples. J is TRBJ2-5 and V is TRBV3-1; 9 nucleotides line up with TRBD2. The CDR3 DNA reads TGTGCCAGCAGCCAATGGGCGGGAGGGCCCGAGACCCAGTACTTC. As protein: CASSQWAGGPETQYF.